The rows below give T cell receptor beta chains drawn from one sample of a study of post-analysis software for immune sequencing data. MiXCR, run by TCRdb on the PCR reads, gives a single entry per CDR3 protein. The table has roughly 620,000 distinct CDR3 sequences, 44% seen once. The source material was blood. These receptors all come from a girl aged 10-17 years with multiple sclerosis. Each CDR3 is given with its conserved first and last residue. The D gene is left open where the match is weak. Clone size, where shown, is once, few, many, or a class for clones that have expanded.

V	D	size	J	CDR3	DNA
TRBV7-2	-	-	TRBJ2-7	CASSEDSFSYEQYF	TGTGCCAGCAGCGAGGACAGCTTCTCCTACGAGCAGTACTTC
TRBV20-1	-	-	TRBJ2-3	CSARHVGTQYF	TGCAGTGCTAGGCACGTGGGTACGCAGTATTTT
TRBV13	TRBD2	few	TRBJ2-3	CASSSLAGGPDTQYF	TGTGCCAGCAGCTCTTTAGCGGGAGGGCCAGATACGCAGTATTTT
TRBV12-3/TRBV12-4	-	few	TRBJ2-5	CASSMDRGQTQYF	TGTGCCAGCAGTATGGACAGAGGACAGACCCAGTACTTC
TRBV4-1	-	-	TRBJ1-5	CASSQVSERGYQPQHF	TGCGCCAGCAGCCAAGTAAGTGAGAGGGGGTATCAGCCCCAGCATTTT
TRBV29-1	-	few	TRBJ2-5	CSVDFGSVGTQYF	TGCAGCGTTGACTTTGGCTCCGTGGGGACCCAGTACTTC
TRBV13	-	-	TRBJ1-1	CASSPRTEAFF	TGTGCCAGCAGCCCCCGCACTGAAGCTTTCTTT
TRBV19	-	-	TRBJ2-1	CASSGLYNEQFF	TGTGCCAGTAGTGGGCTTTACAATGAGCAGTTCTTC
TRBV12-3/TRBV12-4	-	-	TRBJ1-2	CASSFSGIYGYTF	TGTGCCAGCAGTTTTTCCGGAATCTATGGCTACACCTTC
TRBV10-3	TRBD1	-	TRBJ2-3	CAISSPGQARDTQYF	TGTGCCATCAGTTCGCCGGGACAGGCCAGAGATACGCAGTATTTT
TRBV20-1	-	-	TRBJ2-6	CSARDPGSGANVLTF	TGCAGTGCTAGAGATCCGGGGAGTGGGGCCAACGTCCTGACTTTC
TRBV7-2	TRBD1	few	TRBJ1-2	CASSLTPTGEYGYTF	TGTGCCAGCAGCTTAACCCCGACAGGGGAATATGGCTACACCTTC
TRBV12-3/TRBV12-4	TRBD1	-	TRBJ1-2	CASSLNTQGYGYTF	TGTGCCAGCAGTTTAAATACACAGGGGTATGGCTACACCTTC
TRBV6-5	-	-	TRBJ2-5	CASSYAGEETQYF	TGTGCCAGCAGTTACGCAGGAGAAGAGACCCAGTACTTC
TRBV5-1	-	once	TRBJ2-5	CASSLGPRSQETQYF	TGCGCCAGCAGCTTGGGTCCCCGGAGTCAAGAGACCCAGTACTTC
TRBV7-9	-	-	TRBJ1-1	CASSRGVNTEAFF	TGTGCCAGCAGCCGCGGGGTGAACACTGAAGCTTTCTTT
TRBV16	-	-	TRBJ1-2	CASSQSVEFYGYTF	TGTGCCAGCAGCCAAAGCGTGGAGTTCTATGGCTACACCTTC
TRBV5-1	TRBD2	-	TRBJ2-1	CASSLIRGGEDEQFF	TGCGCCAGCAGCTTGATACGGGGGGGCGAAGATGAGCAGTTCTTC
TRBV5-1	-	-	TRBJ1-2	CASSSGLERGYTF	TGCGCCAGCAGCTCGGGGCTCGAGCGAGGCTACACCTTC
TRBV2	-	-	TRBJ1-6	CASCQWSSYNSPLHF	TGTGCCAGCTGCCAGTGGAGCTCCTATAATTCACCCCTCCACTTT
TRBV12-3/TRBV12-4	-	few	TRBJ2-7	CASSDMGRLYEQYF	TGTGCCAGCAGTGACATGGGGCGGCTCTACGAGCAGTACTTC
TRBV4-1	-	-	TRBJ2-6	CASSQAEGLRGANVLTF	TGCGCCAGCAGCCAGGCCGAAGGTCTACGGGGGGCCAACGTCCTGACTTTC
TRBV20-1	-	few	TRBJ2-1	CSARGSWDEQFF	TGCAGTGCTAGAGGAAGCTGGGATGAGCAGTTCTTC
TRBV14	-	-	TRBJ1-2	CASSQRTGNYGYTF	TGTGCCAGCAGCCAACGGACGGGGAACTATGGCTACACCTTC
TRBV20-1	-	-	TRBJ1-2	CSAISGQGKSGYTF	TGCAGTGCTATCTCTGGCCAGGGGAAGAGTGGCTACACCTTC
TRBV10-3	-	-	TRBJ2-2	CAISDGTFNTGELFF	TGTGCCATCAGTGATGGGACTTTCAACACCGGGGAGCTGTTTTTT
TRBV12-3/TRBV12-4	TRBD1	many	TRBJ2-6	CASSPGQGYSGANVLTF	TGTGCCAGCAGTCCCGGACAGGGTTACTCTGGGGCCAACGTCCTGACTTTC
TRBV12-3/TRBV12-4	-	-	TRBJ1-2	CASSRGRFYGYTF	TGTGCCAGCAGCAGGGGCCGATTCTATGGCTACACCTTC
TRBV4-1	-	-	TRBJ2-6	CASSQDRRSGANVLTF	TGCGCCAGCAGCCAAGATCGGCGGTCTGGGGCCAACGTCCTGACTTTC
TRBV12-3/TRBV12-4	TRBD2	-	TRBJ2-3	CASSLFREGSDTQYF	TGTGCCAGCAGTTTATTCCGGGAGGGCAGCGATACGCAGTATTTT
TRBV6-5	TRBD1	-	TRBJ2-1	CASSYSRGQISYNEQFF	TGTGCCAGCAGTTACTCGAGGGGACAGATCTCCTACAATGAGCAGTTCTTC
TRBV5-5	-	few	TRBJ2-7	CASRIDVSYEQYF	TGTGCCAGCAGGATCGACGTATCCTACGAGCAGTACTTC
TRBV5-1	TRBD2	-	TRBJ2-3	CASSFGVAGLSTDTQYF	TGCGCCAGCAGCTTCGGTGTAGCGGGATTGAGCACAGATACGCAGTATTTT
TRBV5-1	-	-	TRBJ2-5	CASSLINTQETQYF	TGCGCCAGCAGCTTGATTAACACCCAAGAGACCCAGTACTTC
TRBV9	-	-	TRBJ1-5	CASSAQGSYQPQHF	TGTGCCAGCAGCGCTCAGGGAAGCTATCAGCCCCAGCATTTT
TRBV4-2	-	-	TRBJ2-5	CASSRILGSGETQYF	TGTGCCAGCAGCCGAATACTAGGGTCTGGGGAGACCCAGTACTTC
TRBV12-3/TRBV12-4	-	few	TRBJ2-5	CASSGSGLQETQYF	TGTGCCAGCAGCGGATCGGGATTACAAGAGACCCAGTACTTC
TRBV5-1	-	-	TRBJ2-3	CASSLGQGGGDTQYF	TGCGCCAGCAGCTTGGGACAGGGAGGAGGCGATACGCAGTATTTT
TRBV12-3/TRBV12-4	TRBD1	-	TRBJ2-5	CASSSRLDRDDRETQYF	TGTGCCAGCAGTTCAAGACTCGACAGGGATGATCGAGAGACCCAGTACTTC
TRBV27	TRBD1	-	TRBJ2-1	CASRMGTGVVRNEQFF	TGTGCCAGCCGAATGGGGACAGGGGTGGTTCGCAATGAGCAGTTCTTC
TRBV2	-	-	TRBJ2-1	CASVRQGPRQFF	TGTGCCAGCGTCCGTCAGGGGCCGCGGCAGTTCTTC
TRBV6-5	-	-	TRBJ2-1	CASSYSEGQYEQFF	TGTGCCAGCAGTTACTCGGAGGGCCAATATGAGCAGTTCTTC
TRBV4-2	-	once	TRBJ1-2	CASSQSAGEFSGGYTF	TGTGCCAGCAGCCAAAGCGCAGGGGAGTTTTCGGGAGGCTACACCTTC
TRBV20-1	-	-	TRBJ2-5	CSASDGVGKTQYF	TGCAGTGCTAGTGACGGCGTTGGAAAGACCCAGTACTTC
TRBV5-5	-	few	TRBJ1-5	CASSWGLGSNQPQHF	TGTGCCAGCAGCTGGGGGCTGGGGAGCAATCAGCCCCAGCATTTT
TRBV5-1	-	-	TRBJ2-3	CASSARGAGDTQYF	TGCGCCAGCAGCGCCCGGGGGGCAGGAGATACGCAGTATTTT
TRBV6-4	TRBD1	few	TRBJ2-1	CASSPRTGSFF	TGTGCCAGCAGCCCGAGGACAGGGTCGTTCTTC
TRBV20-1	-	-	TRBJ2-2	CSARAGDRLNTGELFF	TGCAGTGCTAGAGCAGGCGACAGGTTGAACACCGGGGAGCTGTTTTTT
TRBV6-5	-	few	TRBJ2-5	CASTVNDPSGETQYF	TGTGCCAGCACCGTCAACGATCCCTCGGGGGAGACCCAGTACTTC
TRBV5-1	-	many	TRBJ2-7	CASSLGGQDEQYF	TGCGCCAGCTCACTCGGGGGTCAGGACGAGCAGTACTTC
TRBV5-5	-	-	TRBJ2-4	CASSPTPGLENIQYF	TGTGCCAGCAGCCCGACGCCAGGGTTGGAAAACATTCAGTACTTC
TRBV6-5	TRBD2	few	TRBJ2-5	CASSYLASGGQETQYF	TGTGCCAGTAGTTACCTCGCTAGCGGGGGACAAGAGACCCAGTACTTC
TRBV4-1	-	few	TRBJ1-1	CASSHSEGNTEAFF	TGCGCCAGCAGCCACTCGGAGGGGAACACTGAAGCTTTCTTT
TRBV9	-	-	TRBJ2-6	CASSVEGTGANVLTF	TGTGCCAGCAGCGTAGAAGGGACTGGGGCCAACGTCCTGACTTTC
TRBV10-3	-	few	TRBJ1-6	CAISTTQANSPLHF	TGTGCCATCAGTACGACGCAGGCAAATTCACCCCTCCACTTT
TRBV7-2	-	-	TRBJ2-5	CASSLGATQGGTQYF	TGTGCCAGCAGCTTAGGGGCCACACAGGGCGGGACCCAGTACTTC
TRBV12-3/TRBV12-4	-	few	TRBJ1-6	CATSLQGKASPLHF	TGTGCCACCTCCCTACAGGGAAAAGCTTCACCCCTCCACTTT
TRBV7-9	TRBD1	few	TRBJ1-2	CASSLGDRGDGYTF	TGTGCCAGCAGCTTAGGGGACAGGGGGGACGGCTACACCTTC
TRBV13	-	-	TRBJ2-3	CASRDASTAGRLTDTQYF	TGTGCCAGCAGGGACGCTAGCACTGCGGGGCGTTTGACAGATACGCAGTATTTT
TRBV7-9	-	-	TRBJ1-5	CASRDEGSHQPQHF	TGTGCCAGCAGGGATGAGGGGAGTCATCAGCCCCAGCATTTT